This TCR beta chain was obtained from a study of CD8+CD57+ T cells in acquired aplastic anemia. The wider study: Sorted CD4+ and CD8+ cells yielded 3.2 ug of DNA on average. Study results and caveats: For CD8+ Simpson's diversity, patients and controls showed no significant difference. Patients and controls were found to share 25 to 30 CD8+ CDR3 sequences.

In its sample, this clonotype was seen many times. Antigen unknown. CDR3 size: 13 residues. Germline CDR1 SGHTA, CDR2 FQGTGA. Trimming took 6 bases from V and 5 from J; bases not matched to a gene: 4. CDR3 and TCR beta VDJ profiling relied on a genomic DNA template. MiXCR, run by TCRdb on the reads, gives a single entry per CDR3 protein. The sample contains about 130,000 distinct CDR3 sequences, 40% to 60% of which appear only once. Source material: sorted CD4+, CD8+, or CD8+CD57+ T cells (not recorded which) from PBMCs. The chain carries TRBV7-3 and TRBJ1-2, with 9 bases matching TRBD1. The sequence was obtained from a human donor in good health, serving as a control. The CDR3 DNA follows: TGTGCCAGCAGTCTTGGGACAGGGTATGGCTACACCTTC. It codes for CASSLGTGYGYTF.